The 22 T cell receptor beta chains reported below all come from one sample, sequenced in a study of CD8 T cell repertoires and HIV-1 epitope variants. Their recognized antigens are unknown. Method: immunoSEQ multiplex PCR; TCRdb's copy keeps in-frame clones and lacks some. This sample has about 4,600 clones; 55% to 75% occur once, and the top ten carry 46%. Sequencing input: cultured CD8+ T cells derived from PBMCs. The source of these receptors is a male donor with HIV.

As DNA, the CDR3 is TGTGCCAGCAGCCCGGACCCCCGGAGCCTCAGCACAGATACGCAGTATTTT. It codes for CASSPDPRSLSTDTQYF. The J gene is TRBJ2-3, the V gene TRBV5-5; D gene uncertain. This CDR3 has 17 amino acids. V lost 4 bases and J 0 bases, leaving 18 bases between the germline ends. Germline V gene sequence: CDR1 SGHKS, CDR2 YYEKEE (reference sequence).

The chain couples TRBV5-1 to TRBJ2-6; D not certain. The CDR3 sequence is 17 residues long. Germline V gene lookup returns CDR1 SGHRS and CDR2 YFSETQ. V lost 7 bases to trimming and J lost 5 bases, with 22 bases between them. The CDR3, as DNA: TGCGCCAGCGAAGAATCAGGTTCACAAAGTCGGGCCAACGTCCTGACTTTC. Encoded protein: CASEESGSQSRANVLTF.

The chain couples TRBV28 to TRBJ1-5, with 10 bases fitting TRBD1. Per the germline V gene, CDR1 is MDHEN and CDR2 is SYDVKM. The CDR3 is 15 amino acids. V shed 7 bases, J shed 4 bases, and the junction held 7 bases outside the gene matches. The CDR3 DNA reads TGTGCCAGCATCCAATCGGGACAGGGGAATCAGCCCCAGCATTTT. It translates to CASIQSGQGNQPQHF.

The chain employs TRBV6-1 and TRBJ2-3; 7 nucleotides line up with TRBD2. V lost 8 bases, J lost 2 bases, and 10 bases stayed unmatched. The CDR3 consists of 15 residues. Germline CDR1 is MNHNS and CDR2 is SASEGT. In nucleotides, the CDR3 is TGTGCCAGCCCGAGCGGGGAGGCCTACACAGATACGCAGTATTTT. This translates into CASPSGEAYTDTQYF.

The rearrangement links TRBV5-4 to TRBJ1-5, with D possibly TRBD1 on 5 matching bases. CDR3 length: 15 residues. V dropped 3 bases and J dropped 2 bases, with 12 bases sitting between them. Germline loops: CDR1 SGHNT, CDR2 YYREEE (reference sequence). The CDR3 sequence: CASSSSGTGNQPQHF. The CDR3 DNA is TGTGCCAGCAGCTCGTCAGGGACTGGCAATCAGCCCCAGCATTTT.

This clone has only a few counts. The CDR3 nucleotides read TGTGCCAGCAGTTTAGCCCGTCCTCTGGACGAGCAGTACTTC. It yields the protein CASSLARPLDEQYF. The rearrangement uses TRBV28 and TRBJ2-7; D is uncertain. Germline CDR1 is MDHEN and CDR2 is SYDVKM. The V end lost 2 bases, the J end lost 5 bases, and 13 bases lay between the germline ends. The CDR3 is made up of 14 amino acids.

The chain combines TRBV11-2 with TRBJ2-2, with D possibly being TRBD2 (5 bases). V was trimmed by 2 bases and J by 5 bases, leaving 9 bases between them. This CDR3 comprises 14 residues. From germline, CDR1 is SGHAT and CDR2 FQNNGV. CDR3 sequence reads: CASSLSRRTGELFF. The CDR3 DNA sequence: TGTGCCAGCAGCTTAAGCAGGAGGACCGGGGAGCTGTTTTTT.

The chain has TRBV7-2 and TRBJ2-3; TRBD2 matches at 8 bases. This CDR3 has 15 residues. Germline CDR1 and CDR2: SGHTA and FQGNSA. The junction had 5 bases not matched to a gene; V was cut back by 5 bases and J by 1 base. This CDR3 reads CASSLLAARTDTQYF. In DNA, the CDR3 is TGTGCCAGCAGCCTACTAGCGGCACGCACAGATACGCAGTATTTT.

The chain couples TRBV4-2 to TRBJ2-7; a possible D gene is TRBD2 (5 bases). Per the germline V gene, CDR1 is LGHNA and CDR2 is YNFKEQ. CDR3 length equals 12 residues. V was trimmed by 1 base and J by 7 bases, leaving 8 bases between them. The CDR3 here is CASSQVPGEQYF. The CDR3, as DNA: TGTGCCAGCAGCCAAGTGCCGGGAGAGCAGTACTTC.

V gene TRBV6-5 combines with J gene TRBJ1-6; 9 positions agree with TRBD1. The J segment lost 6 bases and the V segment lost 5 bases, leaving 5 bases of the junction unmatched. The CDR3 spans 15 residues. Germline CDR1 and CDR2: MNHEY and SVGAGI. The CDR3 nucleotides read TGTGCCAGCAGTCTGGGACAGGGTTTTAATTCACCCCTCCACTTT. It codes for CASSLGQGFNSPLHF.

V and J are TRBV19 and TRBJ2-7; 10 bases map to TRBD2. With 2 bases clipped from V and 3 bases from J, the junction kept 7 bases outside the gene matches. Germline V gene data show CDR1 as LNHDA and CDR2 as SQIVND (reference sequence). The CDR3 loop spans 16 amino acids. This chain's CDR3 is CASSITLAGGFYEQYF. Here the CDR3 DNA reads TGTGCCAGTAGTATAACCTTAGCGGGAGGATTCTACGAGCAGTACTTC.

This rearrangement joins TRBV5-4 to TRBJ1-4; D unresolved. The germline V gene encodes CDR1 SGHNT and CDR2 YYREEE (reference sequence). The CDR3 has 13 residues. V lost 4 bases, J lost 8 bases, and 12 bases lay in between. CDR3 in amino acids: CASSRVGEEKLFF. CDR3 nucleotides: TGTGCCAGCAGCCGCGTCGGGGAAGAAAAACTGTTTTTT.

The CDR3 is CASSLPGQRLNGYTF. The CDR3 DNA follows: TGTGCCAGCAGCCTCCCAGGACAGAGATTAAATGGCTACACCTTC. The J gene is TRBJ1-2, the V gene TRBV28, with D maybe TRBD1 (6 bases). Trimming cost V 6 bases and J 6 bases, with 20 bases left between them. This CDR3 is built from 15 residues. Germline V gene sequence: CDR1 MDHEN, CDR2 SYDVKM.

The chain is built from TRBV28 and TRBJ1-6; the D is unclear. Trimming took 7 bases from V and 0 from J, leaving 7 bases between them. This CDR3 contains 14 residues. Germline V lookup: CDR1 MDHEN, CDR2 SYDVKM. The CDR3 region has the DNA TGTGCCAGCAAATACCTCTCCTATAATTCACCCCTCCACTTT. The encoded protein is CASKYLSYNSPLHF.

This sequence joins TRBV5-1 and TRBJ2-3, with D unclear. V was pared by 3 bases and J by 5 bases, with 13 bases between. Germline V gene lookup returns CDR1 SGHRS and CDR2 YFSETQ. The CDR3 runs to 14 residues. The CDR3: CASSSQSGVDTQYF. The CDR3 DNA reads as TGCGCCAGCAGCTCCCAAAGTGGTGTAGATACGCAGTATTTT. Variable domain in full (rest from reference TRBV5-1 and TRBJ2-3): KAGVTQTPRYLIKTRGQQVTLSCSPISGHRSVSWYQQTPGQGLQFLFEYFSETQRNKGNFPGRFSGRQFSNSRSEMNVSTLELGDSALYLCASSSQSGVDTQYFGPGTRLTVL.

This clone was seen a handful of times. V gene TRBV14 combines with J gene TRBJ1-1, with TRBD1 as a possible D gene (6 bases). V was shortened by 1 base and J by 4 bases, with 16 bases between the two germline ends. This CDR3 is 16 amino acids long. The germline gives CDR1 SGHDN, CDR2 FVKESK. CDR3 loop: CASSQGPGAVGTEAFF. The CDR3 DNA reads as TGTGCCAGCAGCCAAGGTCCGGGGGCAGTCGGCACTGAAGCTTTCTTT. Full variable domain (outside the CDR3, taken from reference TRBV14 and TRBJ1-1): EAGVTQFPSHSVIEKGQTVTLRCDPISGHDNLYWYRRVMGKEIKFLLHFVKESKQDESGMPNNRFLAERTGGTYSTLKVQPAELEDSGVYFCASSQGPGAVGTEAFFGQGTRLTVV.

The chain employs TRBV28 and TRBJ2-3, with 10 bases matching TRBD2. This CDR3 spans 17 amino acids. The V and J ends lost 6 bases and 2 bases, in that order; junction bases with no gene match: 11. CDR1 MDHEN and CDR2 SYDVKM come from the germline V gene. The CDR3 protein is CASSLSVLAGDTDTQYF. The DNA of the CDR3 is TGTGCCAGCAGCCTCTCGGTCCTAGCGGGGGACACAGATACGCAGTATTTT.

This clone appeared a few times. The chain recombines TRBV28 with TRBJ2-1; D is perhaps TRBD2 (6 bases). The CDR3 is 14 amino acids. V was clipped by 2 bases and J by 4 bases, with 9 bases between them. Germline lookup yields CDR1 MDHEN and CDR2 SYDVKM. The DNA for the CDR3 is TGTGCCAGCAGTTTAACTAGCTTGTACAATGAGCAGTTCTTC. It encodes CASSLTSLYNEQFF. Looking up the rest from reference TRBV28 and TRBJ2-1 gives the full variable domain: DVKVTQSSRYLVKRTGEKVFLECVQDMDHENMFWYRQDPGLGLRLIYFSYDVKMKEKGDIPEGYSVSREKKERFSLILESASTNQTSMYLCASSLTSLYNEQFFGPGTRLTVL.

This clone counts as medium-sized (0.01 to 0.1%). This chain uses TRBV28 with TRBJ2-7; TRBD1 aligns across 7 bases. Looked up from germline, CDR1 is MDHEN and CDR2 is SYDVKM. V lost 4 bases and J lost 5; bases outside the gene matches: 5. CDR3 length: 13 amino acids. The CDR3 spells CASSSDRADEQYF. DNA for the CDR3: TGTGCCAGCAGTTCAGACAGGGCAGACGAGCAGTACTTC.

The V call is TRBV9, the J call TRBJ2-1; possibly TRBD2 for D (7 bases). Germline V lookup: CDR1 SGDLS, CDR2 YYNGEE. This CDR3 region has 15 residues. With 0 bases removed from V and 7 bases from J, the gap between germline ends came to 14 bases. CDR3 in amino acids: CASSVGARGGNEQFF. For the CDR3, the DNA is TGTGCCAGCAGCGTAGGGGCGAGGGGGGGAAATGAGCAGTTCTTC.

The chain joins TRBV7-8 to TRBJ1-5; no firm D call. The CDR3 totals 15 residues. Germline assignment: CDR1 SGHVS and CDR2 FQNEAQ. Trimming stripped 3 bases from V and 2 bases from J, with 11 bases between. In DNA, the CDR3 is TGTGCCAGCAGCTTCCAGGAAAGGGGCAATCAGCCCCAGCATTTT. Translating gives CASSFQERGNQPQHF.

The rearrangement links TRBV28 to TRBJ2-7; TRBD1 is a possible D gene (6 bases). CDR1 and CDR2 (germline): MDHEN, SYDVKM. With 5 bases removed from V and 3 bases from J, the gap between germline ends came to 32 bases. The CDR3 totals 20 residues. CDR3 DNA: TGTGCCAGCAGTCCAATATATACCTCTGGACAGACCCCTCGCCGCTACGAGCAGTACTTC. Its protein product is CASSPIYTSGQTPRRYEQYF. The full variable domain, with the rest looked up from reference TRBV28 and TRBJ2-7, is DVKVTQSSRYLVKRTGEKVFLECVQDMDHENMFWYRQDPGLGLRLIYFSYDVKMKEKGDIPEGYSVSREKKERFSLILESASTNQTSMYLCASSPIYTSGQTPRRYEQYFGPGTRLTVT.